Below, one TCR beta chain is given with its context. Its antigen is unknown. Per-base qualities were not stored, and no clone one base away is much larger. TCRbeta CDR3 regions were amplified from genomic DNA using the immunoSEQ Assay, a bias-controlled multiplex PCR. Per the source publication's procedure: Nucleated cell counts per sample were estimated from amplification of reference gene primers within the assay. To quantify the absolute abundance of each unique TCRbeta CDR3 rearrangement, sequence reads were collapsed and filtered. For each sample, productive Simpson clonality was calculated as the square root of Simpson's diversity index over productive rearrangements. Sourced from immuneACCESS, this table was stored by TCRdb with only in-frame sequences that have V and J called. A share of the clones is absent; for the studies checked, an unresolved V gene accounts for under half, and the remainder has no known explanation. V, J and clone size reflect that table, while D and trimming were determined from the DNA. Within this sample are 70,000 to 95,000 clones, with around 81% of them counted one time only. The ten most abundant clones make up 18% of the sample.

Collaborating institutions collected whole blood in K2EDTA tubes following their own protocols. Collaborator samples were shipped for TCRbeta analysis as frozen whole blood, isolated PBMCs, or DNA extracted from either sample type. The data stem from a study of blood T cell repertoires in COVID-19 (dated by TCRdb to the early 2020s). With regard to the full study: Collaborator samples came from the United States, Italy and Spain and covered acute and convalescent phases of COVID-19. The prospective study material was composed of cDNA or gDNA derived from T cells, B-cell-depleted T cells, or PBMCs. HLA class I and class II types, where available, came from metadata supplied by the sample provider rather than from assay-based typing. Deeply sampled blood TCRbeta repertoires from subjects exposed to, actively infected with, or recovered from COVID-19 were included in the dataset. Samples were obtained from the ongoing ImmuneRACE study (first 160 participants) and from 1,254 subjects provided by 6 global collaborators. The repertoires were released in a freely available public database meant as a resource for research on the immune response to SARS-CoV-2. A de-identified subject ID, COVID-19 status, age in years and sex were almost always included in the sample metadata. The full study reports these points: Clinical and demographic metadata were provided uncurated, with the amount varying by source and participant.

Counted from cysteine to phenylalanine, this CDR3 has 13 amino acids. Here the CDR3 DNA is all that survives: 39 bases in frame from base 1. From the germline V gene (reference sequence), CDR1 is LGHDT and CDR2 is YNNKEL. V is reduced by 1 base and J by 6 bases, leaving a spacing of 6 bases between them. The chain is assembled from TRBV3-1 (or the pseudogene TRBV3-2) and TRBJ2-2, with no confident D gene call. This receptor was taken from a man older than 75 with active or convalescent COVID-19. The specimen sequenced was peripheral blood. The DNA sequence is given as TGTGCCAGCAGCCAAGTTATAGCCGGGGAGCTGTTTTTT. This is translated as CASSQVIAGELFF.